The 14 T cell receptor beta chains below were found in one sample sequenced in a study of T cell changes during pregnancy in multiple sclerosis. This table comes from immunoSEQ multiplex PCR, and its TCRdb copy is limited to in-frame clones, with some not included. Among some 100,000 clones listed, approximately 94% were seen once. Here the sequenced sample was peripheral blood, taken before pregnancy. All receptors derive from a female donor with multiple sclerosis, enrolled in a pregnancy study.

This clone was detected only once. The rearrangement links TRBV7-9 to TRBJ1-1; 7 positions agree with TRBD1. Trimming removed 3 bases from V and 0 bases from J; junction bases left unmatched: 4. The CDR3 runs to 15 residues. Germline V CDR1 and CDR2: SEHNR, FQNEAQ (reference sequence). CDR3 region: CASSFTTGMNTEAFF. The CDR3 region has the DNA TGTGCCAGCAGCTTCACGACAGGGATGAACACTGAAGCTTTCTTT.

This clone was seen just once. The chain uses TRBV19 and TRBJ1-5, with D perhaps matching TRBD1 (5 bases). The V gene lost 3 bases and the J gene lost 5 bases, with 11 bases spanning the gap. The germline CDR1 and CDR2 sequences are LNHDA and SQIVND (reference sequence). The CDR3 runs 14 residues. CDR3 coding DNA: TGTGCCAGTAGTATTGGTAGGGGTCATCAGCCCCAGCATTTT. The encoded protein is CASSIGRGHQPQHF.

The chain joins TRBV7-6 to TRBJ2-7; 10 nucleotides agree with TRBD2. Germline loops: CDR1 SGHVS, CDR2 FNYEAQ. The CDR3 runs to 14 residues. V lost 4 bases to trimming and J lost 3 bases; unmatched junction nucleotides: 3. The CDR3 reads CASSSLAGNYEQYF. CDR3 DNA sequence: TGTGCCAGCAGCTCACTAGCGGGGAACTACGAGCAGTACTTC. Full variable domain (rest looked up from reference TRBV7-6 and TRBJ2-7): GAGVSQSPRYKVTKRGQDVALRCDPISGHVSLYWYRQALGQGPEFLTYFNYEAQQDKSGLPNDRFSAERPEGSISTLTIQRTEQRDSAMYRCASSSLAGNYEQYFGPGTRLTVT.

The chain is built from TRBV5-4 and TRBJ2-3; D is perhaps TRBD2 (6 bases). From germline, CDR1 is SGHNT and CDR2 YYREEE (reference sequence). The CDR3 is 15 amino acids. V was shortened by 2 bases and J by 0 bases, with 10 bases between the two germline ends. CDR3 bases: TGTGCCAGCAGCTTACGGCGGGGTAGCACAGATACGCAGTATTTT. Protein sequence: CASSLRRGSTDTQYF.

The chain employs TRBV7-2 and TRBJ2-5, with TRBD2 matching over 11 bases. Per germline, CDR1 SGHTA and CDR2 FQGNSA. The V gene end was trimmed by 5 bases and the J gene end by 1 base; junction bases not matched to a gene: 6. This CDR3 spans 16 amino acids. The CDR3 DNA follows: TGTGCCAGCAGCCATACCGGGACTAGCGGCCAAGAGACCCAGTACTTC. As protein: CASSHTGTSGQETQYF.

This rearrangement joins TRBV29-1 to TRBJ2-7; TRBD2 matches 8 bases. This CDR3 comprises 13 residues. V was clipped by 6 bases and J by 3 bases; unmatched bases: 7. Per the germline V gene, CDR1 is SQVTM and CDR2 is ANQGSEA. The CDR3, as DNA: TGCAGCGTCCTTGGCGGGGGGAACTACGAGCAGTACTTC. Protein sequence: CSVLGGGNYEQYF.

The sample holds one count of this clone. The chain links TRBV7-9 to TRBJ1-3; TRBD1 agrees at 10 bases. This CDR3 comprises 17 residues. Germline loops: CDR1 SEHNR, CDR2 FQNEAQ (reference sequence). Germline trimming cut 4 bases from V and 2 bases from J; bases unmatched to any gene: 8. CDR3 nucleotide sequence: TGTGCCAGCAGCTCAGACGGGGGGACAGGGGCTGGAAACACCATATATTTT. This gives the protein CASSSDGGTGAGNTIYF.

The chain combines TRBV5-5 with TRBJ2-1; 9 bases are shared with TRBD2. CDR1 and CDR2 (germline): SGHKS, YYEKEE (reference sequence). This CDR3 comprises 15 residues. V trimming: 7 bases; J trimming: 8 bases; junction bases outside the gene matches: 13. The CDR3 DNA follows: TGTGCCAGCTCCATCCGAGGACTAGCGCTACATGAGCAGTTCTTC. It codes for CASSIRGLALHEQFF. The full variable domain, rest sourced from reference TRBV5-5 and TRBJ2-1, is DAGVTQSPTHLIKTRGQQVTLRCSPISGHKSVSWYQQVLGQGPQFIFQYYEKEERGRGNFPDRFSARQFPNYSSELNVNALLLGDSALYLCASSIRGLALHEQFFGPGTRLTVL.

The rearrangement uses TRBV9 and TRBJ2-7, with TRBD2 as a possible D gene (6 bases). This CDR3 spans 13 amino acids. Trimming pared 4 bases from V and 3 bases from J, leaving 11 bases between. CDR1 and CDR2 from the germline V gene are SGDLS and YYNGEE. The CDR3 bases are TGTGCCAGCAGCCCGGTGGAGGGCTACGAGCAGTACTTC. Translation gives CASSPVEGYEQYF. The full variable domain, with the rest looked up from reference TRBV9 and TRBJ2-7, is DSGVTQTPKHLITATGQRVTLRCSPRSGDLSVYWYQQSLDQGLQFLIQYYNGEERAKGNILERFSAQQFPDLHSELNLSSLELGDSALYFCASSPVEGYEQYFGPGTRLTVT.

The chain carries TRBV5-4 and TRBJ2-7; D is undetermined. This CDR3 is 14 amino acids long. From germline, CDR1 is SGHNT and CDR2 YYREEE (reference sequence). V gave up 4 bases and J gave up 3 bases, with 14 bases separating them. The CDR3 loop reads CASSRQSPNYEQYF. The CDR3 DNA reads as TGTGCCAGCAGCCGCCAAAGCCCAAACTACGAGCAGTACTTC.

The chain joins TRBV28 to TRBJ2-2; D may be TRBD2 (6 bases). The germline V gene encodes CDR1 MDHEN and CDR2 SYDVKM. The CDR3 is 15 residues long. V gave up 7 bases and J gave up 4 bases, with 16 bases separating them. This CDR3 reads CASTTWYGSTGELFF. CDR3 in DNA: TGTGCCAGCACCACCTGGTACGGGAGCACCGGGGAGCTGTTTTTT. The whole variable domain, remainder taken from reference TRBV28 and TRBJ2-2, is DVKVTQSSRYLVKRTGEKVFLECVQDMDHENMFWYRQDPGLGLRLIYFSYDVKMKEKGDIPEGYSVSREKKERFSLILESASTNQTSMYLCASTTWYGSTGELFFGEGSRLTVL.

The rearrangement joins TRBV2 to TRBJ2-7; the D gene is possibly TRBD2 (5 bases). Germline loops: CDR1 SNHLY, CDR2 FYNNEI. The CDR3 covers 13 residues. Trimming left V 7 bases short and J 3 bases short, with 13 bases between. CDR3 region: CASTEGWNYEQYF. The DNA for the CDR3 is TGTGCCAGCACCGAGGGCTGGAACTACGAGCAGTACTTC.

V gene TRBV27 combines with J gene TRBJ1-1; D remains unclear. The CDR3 runs 14 residues. CDR1 is MNHEY, CDR2 SMNVEV, per germline (reference sequence). Between the trimmed V and J ends, which lost 6 bases and 5 bases, there was a span of 16 bases. For the CDR3, the DNA is TGTGCCAGCAGACTTTCCGGGGTCGGAACTGAAGCTTTCTTT. Translating gives CASRLSGVGTEAFF.

The V and J genes are TRBV11-2 and TRBJ2-7; D may be TRBD2 (5 bases). The germline gives CDR1 SGHAT, CDR2 FQNNGV. Trimming left V 5 bases short and J 2 bases short, with 13 bases between. The CDR3 extends over 14 amino acids. CDR3 in DNA: TGTGCCAGCAGCCCCGTCCGAGGGACCTACGAGCAGTACTTC. Its protein product is CASSPVRGTYEQYF. Looking up the rest from reference TRBV11-2 and TRBJ2-7 gives the full variable domain: EAGVAQSPRYKIIEKRQSVAFWCNPISGHATLYWYQQILGQGPKLLIQFQNNGVVDDSQLPKDRFSAERLKGVDSTLKIQPAKLEDSAVYLCASSPVRGTYEQYFGPGTRLTVT.